The 12 T cell receptor beta chains reported below all come from one sample, sequenced in a study of T-cell memory formation after mild COVID-19 (TCRdb year 2021). The library was built by means of 5' RACE. Sequencing was performed on an Illumina NovaSeq 6000. TCRdb cleaned the public reads at Q25 with fastp, built clones with MiXCR and kept in-frame beta chains. Under each unique CDR3 protein, matching rows form one entry showing the most common genes and DNA. Here the sample has approximately 300,000 distinct CDR3 sequences; 15% to 20% occur a single time. Together, the top ten hold roughly a fifth of the sample. The sequenced sample was PBMCs or a T cell subset sorted from them (not recorded which). These receptors came from a man between 18 and 29 years old who had mild COVID-19 (a few samples of this study predate the infection). The sample titles of this study are shuffled in the database, so cell type and time point are left out; the donor was told from shared clones.

The chain uses TRBV5-1 and TRBJ1-3; maybe TRBD1 (5 bases). Between the trimmed V and J ends, which lost 6 bases and 1 base, there was a span of 14 bases. Looked up from germline, CDR1 is SGHRS and CDR2 is YFSETQ. CDR3 length equals 15 residues. The CDR3 protein is CASTLLGGSGNTIYF. CDR3 DNA sequence: TGCGCCAGCACCCTTCTGGGGGGATCTGGAAACACCATATATTTT.

This chain joins TRBV2 and TRBJ1-4, with D perhaps matching TRBD1 (5 bases). Germline V lookup: CDR1 SNHLY, CDR2 FYNNEI. This CDR3 is 13 amino acids long. V was cut by 6 bases and J by 13 bases, with 18 bases left in between. CDR3 residues: CASRRLSDSGLFF. The CDR3 nucleotides read TGTGCCAGCAGGCGCCTGTCCGACAGCGGACTGTTTTTT.

There are many counts of this clonotype. This chain connects TRBV19 to TRBJ2-7, with TRBD1 identical over 7 bases. Germline assignment: CDR1 LNHDA and CDR2 SQIVND (reference sequence). The ends lost 3 bases at V and 2 bases at J; junction bases unmatched: 4. This CDR3 is built from 14 residues. The DNA for the CDR3 is TGTGCCAGTAGTATTTTGGACAGGACCTACGAGCAGTACTTC. This codes for CASSILDRTYEQYF.

The chain joins TRBV29-1 to TRBJ2-7; the D gene is possibly TRBD2 (5 bases). The CDR3 is 11 residues long. Between the trimmed V and J ends, which lost 6 bases and 7 bases, there was a span of 13 bases. The germline V gene has CDR1 SQVTM and CDR2 ANQGSEA. For the CDR3, the DNA is TGCAGCGTAACAGAAGGCGGGGAGCAGTACTTC. Protein: CSVTEGGEQYF.

In its sample, this clonotype was seen a few times. The chain is built from TRBV27 and TRBJ2-7; 9 bases align to TRBD2. CDR1 is MNHEY and CDR2 is SMNVEV in the germline V gene (reference sequence). V lost 4 bases and J lost 3; bases outside the gene matches: 10. The CDR3 is made up of 16 amino acids. CDR3 sequence: CASSSPAGGRYYEQYV. In nucleotides, the CDR3 is TGTGCCAGCAGTTCTCCAGCGGGGGGCCGTTACTACGAGCAGTACGTC.

The V gene is TRBV29-1, the J gene TRBJ1-2; 10 bases agree with TRBD1. The CDR3 consists of 13 residues. Germline CDR1 and CDR2: SQVTM and ANQGSEA. The junction had 9 bases not matched to a gene; V was cut back by 7 bases and J by 7 bases. CDR3 residues: CSGGTGALSGYTF. The CDR3 nucleotides are TGCAGCGGTGGGACAGGGGCTTTATCTGGCTACACCTTC.

The chain employs TRBV20-1 and TRBJ1-2, with 12 bases lining up with TRBD1. Looked up from germline, CDR1 is DFQATT and CDR2 is SNEGSKA (reference sequence). J was trimmed by 2 bases and V by 5 bases; bases with no gene match: 3. The CDR3 extends over 14 amino acids. The CDR3 DNA is TGCAGTGCTGGGGGACAGGGGGCAAACTATGGCTACACCTTC. Protein: CSAGGQGANYGYTF.

Only a few counts were recorded for this clonotype. This chain connects TRBV10-3 to TRBJ1-2, with TRBD1 as a possible D gene (6 bases). Germline CDR1 reads ENHRY; CDR2 reads SYGVKD. The CDR3 is 11 amino acids. Trimming pared 8 bases from V and 2 bases from J, leaving 6 bases between. The CDR3 region is CAIGQNYGYTF. The CDR3 region has the DNA TGTGCCATCGGACAGAACTATGGCTACACCTTC.

This clonotype came up a few times. The chain links TRBV5-1 to TRBJ1-1; D remains ambiguous. Germline-derived CDR1 and CDR2 are SGHRS and YFSETQ. V lost 0 bases and J 5 bases, leaving 11 bases between the germline ends. CDR3 length equals 14 residues. The CDR3 DNA follows: TGCGCCAGCAGCTTGGAAAATTCGGAAACTGAAGCTTTCTTT. Amino acids: CASSLENSETEAFF. Looking up the rest from reference TRBV5-1 and TRBJ1-1 gives the full variable domain: KAGVTQTPRYLIKTRGQQVTLSCSPISGHRSVSWYQQTPGQGLQFLFEYFSETQRNKGNFPGRFSGRQFSNSRSEMNVSTLELGDSALYLCASSLENSETEAFFGQGTRLTVV.

This clonotype was seen only a few times. The rearrangement uses TRBV25-1 and TRBJ1-6; D not resolved. CDR1 MGHDK and CDR2 SYGVNS come from the germline V gene. V shed 1 base and J shed 6 bases, with 7 bases lying between them. CDR3 length: 14 residues. The DNA of the CDR3 is TGTGCCAGCAGTGAATCCCTCGGTAATTCACCCCTCCACTTT. Translated, it gives CASSESLGNSPLHF.

This clonotype was found a few times. The V gene is TRBV4-1, the J gene TRBJ2-7, with 7 bases lining up with TRBD1. The CDR3 extends over 15 amino acids. CDR1 is MGHRA, CDR2 YSYEKL, per germline. Trimming took 1 base from V and 4 from J; bases not matched to a gene: 7. The DNA for the CDR3 is TGCGCCAGCAGCCAAGGAGTGCAGGGGGTGTACGAGCAGTACTTC. Protein product: CASSQGVQGVYEQYF.

This clonotype was observed a single time. The CDR3 coding sequence is TGTGCCAGGGCAACAGCAACTAATGAAAAACTGTTTTTT. Translating it yields CARATATNEKLFF. This rearrangement joins TRBV28 to TRBJ1-4; D unresolved. This CDR3 region has 13 residues. The V gene lost 9 bases and the J gene lost 0 bases, with 8 bases spanning the gap. Germline V lookup: CDR1 MDHEN, CDR2 SYDVKM.